These T cell receptor beta chains were read from a single sample in a study of cytomegalovirus exposure and HLA in healthy donors. Only in-frame clones appear in the TCRdb table, and some are missing; sequencing was by immunoSEQ multiplex PCR. The sample contains 90,000 to 150,000 clones, 15% to 19% of which appear only once. Sequencing was carried out using PBMCs. These receptors all come from a woman younger than 35 in good health and CMV-seronegative. The CDR3 runs from the conserved cysteine through the conserved F or W. The D gene is left open where the match is weak. Expanded clones are given a class, and other clones once, few, many or no size at all.

clone_size,j_call,d_call,v_call,cdr3_aa,cdr3_nt
-,TRBJ2-1,-,TRBV2,CASSEAFDNEQFF,TGTGCCAGCAGTGAGGCTTTCGACAATGAGCAGTTCTTC
-,TRBJ1-2,TRBD1,TRBV19,CASSARDRANYGYTF,TGTGCCAGTAGCGCCCGGGACAGAGCTAACTATGGCTACACCTTC
-,TRBJ2-7,TRBD1,TRBV7-2,CASSFDRAGYEQYF,TGTGCCAGCAGCTTCGACAGGGCGGGTTACGAGCAGTACTTC
-,TRBJ1-2,-,TRBV2,CASSEFRSLSGYGYTF,TGTGCCAGCAGTGAATTCCGATCCCTTTCCGGCTATGGCTACACCTTC
-,TRBJ1-6,-,TRBV27,CASSLWGGQLNSPLHF,TGTGCCAGCAGTTTATGGGGCGGACAGTTAAATTCACCCCTCCACTTT
-,TRBJ1-5,-,TRBV18,CASSPSEFTAQHF,TGTGCCAGCTCACCAAGTGAGTTTACGGCCCAGCATTTT
-,TRBJ1-1,TRBD1,TRBV27,CASPAGTGGTEAFF,TGTGCCAGCCCCGCCGGGACAGGGGGCACTGAAGCTTTCTTT
few,TRBJ1-2,-,TRBV20-1,CSAEAGAGYTF,TGCAGTGCCGAGGCAGGGGCCGGCTACACCTTC
few,TRBJ2-2,TRBD2,TRBV4-2,CASSQDLGLDSGELFF,TGTGCCAGCAGCCAAGATTTGGGACTAGACTCCGGGGAGCTGTTTTTT
-,TRBJ1-1,-,TRBV5-6,CASSRDTGNTEAFF,TGTGCCAGCAGCCGGGACACCGGGAACACTGAAGCTTTCTTT
few,TRBJ1-2,-,TRBV5-4,CASSLGEGMGGYTF,TGTGCCAGCAGCCTAGGGGAGGGAATGGGCGGCTACACCTTC
many,TRBJ2-2,-,TRBV5-6,CASSPRAKNTGELFF,TGTGCCAGCAGCCCCCGAGCAAAGAACACCGGGGAGCTGTTTTTT
few,TRBJ2-1,TRBD2,TRBV27,CASSFPSGGSEQFF,TGTGCCAGCAGTTTTCCTAGCGGCGGGTCTGAGCAGTTCTTC
few,TRBJ2-1,TRBD1,TRBV2,CASGRQGSYNEQFF,TGTGCCAGCGGCAGACAGGGCTCCTACAATGAGCAGTTCTTC
few,TRBJ2-1,TRBD1,TRBV6-5,CASRQTRDRNNEQFF,TGTGCCAGCAGACAAACCCGGGACAGGAACAATGAGCAGTTCTTC
-,TRBJ2-7,TRBD1,TRBV2,CASNSVRGQGSYEQYF,TGTGCCAGCAATTCTGTGCGGGGACAGGGATCCTACGAGCAGTACTTC
few,TRBJ2-3,TRBD2,TRBV19,CASGTPAGRDADTQYF,TGTGCCAGTGGCACCCCAGCGGGGAGGGATGCAGATACGCAGTATTTT
-,TRBJ2-3,TRBD2,TRBV7-2,CASSPSRLAGAISKAQYF,TGTGCCAGCAGCCCCAGTCGCCTAGCGGGAGCCATATCAAAGGCGCAGTATTTT
-,TRBJ2-2,TRBD1,TRBV7-2,CASSLMTGSDTGELFF,TGTGCCAGCAGCCTCATGACAGGGTCGGACACCGGGGAGCTGTTTTTT
-,TRBJ2-5,-,TRBV6-5,CASSRDFQETQYF,TGTGCCAGCAGCAGGGACTTCCAAGAGACCCAGTACTTC
-,TRBJ1-1,-,TRBV10-3,CAISDSRGKNTEAFF,TGTGCCATCAGTGACTCCCGGGGGAAGAACACTGAAGCTTTCTTT
few,TRBJ2-1,TRBD2,TRBV7-9,CASSPRGAGGRNEQFF,TGTGCCAGCAGCCCACGTGGGGCGGGGGGGCGCAATGAGCAGTTCTTC
-,TRBJ1-1,TRBD1,TRBV5-5,CASSLGQGLNTEAFF,TGTGCCAGCAGCTTGGGACAGGGATTGAACACTGAAGCTTTCTTT
few,TRBJ2-1,TRBD2,TRBV30,CAWSVFSGRTYNEQFF,TGTGCCTGGAGTGTTTTTAGCGGGAGGACGTACAATGAGCAGTTCTTC
-,TRBJ1-5,-,TRBV2,CASSESGRRQPQHF,TGTGCCAGCAGTGAATCCGGGCGGAGGCAGCCCCAGCATTTT
few,TRBJ2-5,TRBD2,TRBV9,CASSGREGGPGETQYF,TGTGCCAGCAGCGGCCGGGAGGGGGGGCCGGGGGAGACCCAGTACTTC
few,TRBJ2-3,TRBD2,TRBV6-1,CASSETVGGGGTDTQYF,TGTGCCAGCAGTGAAACCGTGGGCGGGGGGGGCACAGATACGCAGTATTTT
-,TRBJ1-5,-,TRBV18,CASSPGRANQPQHF,TGTGCCAGCTCACCAGGGCGGGCGAATCAGCCCCAGCATTTT
few,TRBJ2-1,TRBD1,TRBV4-3,CASSQAGLRGPSSYNEQFF,TGCGCCAGCAGCCAAGCAGGCCTGAGGGGGCCGAGCTCCTACAATGAGCAGTTCTTC